Below, one T cell receptor beta chain is given with its context. One base away lies a much larger clone, so this may be a sequencing read error. Sequencing libraries for TCR beta were prepared with iRepertoire HTBI primers and Arm-PCR of CDR3 regions. MiXCR, run by TCRdb on the multiplex PCR reads, gives a single entry per CDR3 protein. The data show 250,000 to 400,000 distinct CDR3 sequences, roughly 18% seen once. Time point meaning: newly diagnosed GD, antithyroid drugs for less than 3 months. PBMCs provided the RNA from which the TCR library was made. These data come from a study of regulatory T cells in long-lasting Graves disease. Whole-study context: Prior antithyroid drug treatment in newly diagnosed Graves' patients lasted under 3 months.

Germline assignment: CDR1 SNHLY and CDR2 FYNNEI. This CDR3 region has 19 residues. V lost 8 bases and J lost 7, with 33 bases in between. V gene TRBV2 combines with J gene TRBJ2-1; D uncertain. The TCR comes from a female donor with Graves disease. The source material was peripheral blood mononuclear cells (PBMCs), sampled at new diagnosis, from a patient treated with antithyroid drugs. The CDR3 nucleotides are TGTGCCAGCGGAGACCTAGAGGCAAGGGCGGAAACCGACCCGAATGAGCAGTTCTTC. This gives the protein CASGDLEARAETDPNEQFF.